The 19 T cell receptor beta chains below were found in one sample sequenced in a study of blood T cells in healthy people across ages (dated by TCRdb to between 2014 and 2016). Library preparation used 5' RACE. The data were produced on an Illumina HiSeq 2500. A second PCR of roughly 7 to 11 cycles was performed with a sample-barcoded 5' primer and a J-beta primer mix. TCRdb trimmed the raw reads at Q25, called clones with MiXCR and kept productive beta chains. Each CDR3 protein appears once, grouped with its most common genes and DNA. The sample table records 650,000 to 1,000,000 distinct CDR3 sequences; 35% to 50% of these occur just once. 15% to 20% of the sample lies in the top ten. Sequencing was done on a sample of blood. The receptors originated from an elderly man in good health.

This clonotype was picked up a small number of times. A much larger clonotype is one base distant, so this may be a read error. The chain uses TRBV4-2 and TRBJ2-5; TRBD1 is a possible D gene (6 bases). With 0 bases removed from V and 11 bases from J, the gap between germline ends came to 16 bases. Germline CDR1 and CDR2: LGHNA and YNFKEQ. There are 14 residues in the CDR3. The CDR3 bases are TGTGCCAGCAGCCAAGAGGGACACCCAAATGAGCAGTACTTC. This translates into CASSQEGHPNEQYF.

Comment on this clonotype: At one end the junction does not follow the germline gene, possibly because of a read error. This chain connects TRBV28 to TRBJ2-6; 7 bases align to TRBD1. CDR1 is MDHEN and CDR2 is SYDVKM in the germline V gene. The CDR3 length is 15 residues. CDR3 in amino acids: CTSSSPQGGANVLTF. The CDR3 coding sequence is TGTACCAGCAGTTCCCCACAGGGGGGGGCCAACGTCCTGACTTTC.

The rearrangement links TRBV6-2 or TRBV6-3 to TRBJ2-3, with 7 bases lining up with TRBD2. V dropped 7 bases and J dropped 1; count of bases not matched to a gene: 2. The germline CDR1 and CDR2 sequences are MNHEY and SVGEGT. CDR3 length equals 13 residues. The CDR3 DNA reads TGTGCCAGCACCGGACTAGGCACAGATACGCAGTATTTT. Translating gives CASTGLGTDTQYF.

This clonotype was counted once. The chain has TRBV7-2 and TRBJ1-2, with D perhaps matching TRBD1 (6 bases). V dropped 7 bases and J dropped 7 bases, with 13 bases sitting between them. CDR1 is SGHTA, CDR2 FQGNSA, per germline. This CDR3 is built from 12 residues. In DNA form, the CDR3 reads TGTGCCAGCACCATACAGGGAAGTGGCTACACCTTC. Translated, it gives CASTIQGSGYTF.

J is TRBJ1-6 and V is TRBV12-3 or TRBV12-4; the D is unclear. The CDR3 length is 13 residues. Trimming left V 1 base short and J 9 bases short, with 7 bases between. The CDR3 bases are TGTGCCAGCAGTTTAGATTTCGGTTCACCCCTCCACTTT. Translation: CASSLDFGSPLHF.

The chain has TRBV29-1 and TRBJ2-4; TRBD2 matches at 9 bases. The DNA end favors TRBJ2-7, so the J call may be wrong. Germline V gives CDR1 SQVTM, CDR2 ANQGSEA. CDR3 length equals 15 residues. In nucleotides, the CDR3 is TGCAGCGTTGGGCTAGCGGGATATGATGTCGGCGAGCAGTACTTC. Protein: CSVGLAGYDVGEQYF.

As concerns this clonotype: Germline and junction disagree at one end, which may indicate a read error. This chain connects TRBV5-1 to TRBJ2-1, with D possibly being TRBD1 or TRBD2 (6 bases each). CDR3 size: 14 residues. The germline V gene encodes CDR1 SGHRS and CDR2 YFSETQ. The CDR3 DNA is TGCGCCAGCAGCCAGGGGACTGTCGTCAATGTGCAGTTCTTC. Protein product: CASSQGTVVNVQFF.

This clonotype was seen a handful of times. This chain joins TRBV5-1 and TRBJ2-7, with 9 bases aligning to TRBD2. This CDR3 has 16 amino acids. The V gene end was trimmed by 1 base and the J gene end by 7 bases; junction bases not matched to a gene: 12. Germline V gene lookup returns CDR1 SGHRS and CDR2 YFSETQ. The CDR3 sequence: CASSLRGSGRDIEQYF. The CDR3 bases are TGCGCCAGCAGCTTGCGGGGTAGCGGGAGAGATATTGAGCAGTACTTC.

This sequence joins TRBV5-6 and TRBJ2-5; no definite D call. CDR1 and CDR2 (germline): SGHDT, YYEEEE. Between the trimmed V and J ends, which lost 4 bases and 7 bases, there was a span of 11 bases. This CDR3 comprises 12 residues. This CDR3 is CASSPRVGTQYF. The CDR3 bases are TGTGCCAGCAGCCCCCGTGTTGGGACCCAGTACTTC.

The chain has TRBV9 and TRBJ1-4; D unresolved. CDR3 length: 13 amino acids. Germline V lookup: CDR1 SGDLS, CDR2 YYNGEE. Trimming left V 6 bases short and J 7 bases short, with 13 bases between. CDR3 amino acids: CASTTEGLEKLFF. The CDR3 nucleotides read TGTGCCAGCACTACCGAAGGGCTTGAAAAACTGTTTTTT.

This chain connects TRBV14 to TRBJ2-3, with 7 positions matching TRBD1. Germline lookup yields CDR1 SGHDN and CDR2 FVKESK. Losses at the gene ends were 10 bases for V and 8 bases for J; bases not matched to a gene: 15. The CDR3 spans 14 residues. CDR3 DNA: TGTGCCAACAGGGGCGGACTCGCTTCAAGTACGCAGTATTTT. It codes for CANRGGLASSTQYF.

With respect to this clonotype: The junction shows a germline mismatch at one end, possibly a read error. The rearrangement joins TRBV11-3 to TRBJ2-5; D uncertain. The germline gives CDR1 SGHNT, CDR2 YENEEA. This CDR3 region has 15 residues. CDR3 sequence reads: CASSLGLEGQEAQYF. The CDR3, as DNA: TGTGCCAGCAGCTTAGGACTGGAAGGGCAAGAGGCCCAGTACTTC. The full variable domain, its missing parts supplied by reference TRBV11-3 and TRBJ2-5, is EAGVVQSPRYKIIEKKQPVAFWCNPISGHNTLYWYLQNLGQGPELLIRYENEEAVDDSQLPKDRFSAERLKGVDSTLKIQPAELGDSAVYLCASSLGLEGQEAQYFGPGTRLLVL.

V usage is TRBV20-1 and J usage is TRBJ1-4; D gene unclear. CDR3 length: 13 amino acids. Trimming pared 0 bases from V and 8 bases from J, leaving 10 bases between. Germline V gene lookup returns CDR1 DFQATT and CDR2 SNEGSKA (reference sequence). CDR3 sequence: CSARDGKGEKLFF. The CDR3 DNA reads as TGCAGTGCTAGAGATGGGAAGGGAGAAAAACTGTTTTTT.

J is TRBJ2-7 and V is TRBV4-1; TRBD2 matches 8 bases. The CDR3 covers 15 residues. CDR1 is MGHRA, CDR2 YSYEKL, per germline. V trimming: 0 bases; J trimming: 4 bases; junction bases outside the gene matches: 5. CDR3 protein: CASSQDRRGEYEQYF. Written as DNA, the CDR3 is TGCGCCAGCAGCCAAGATCGGCGGGGGGAGTACGAGCAGTACTTC.

The chain carries TRBV5-1 and TRBJ2-5; 9 bases fit TRBD2. CDR3 length equals 15 residues. Germline CDR1 reads SGHRS; CDR2 reads YFSETQ. Losses at the gene ends were 4 bases for V and 11 bases for J; bases not matched to a gene: 15. CDR3 sequence reads: CASSLGLATVNEQYF. CDR3 coding DNA: TGCGCCAGCAGCCTGGGACTAGCTACGGTGAATGAGCAGTACTTC.

This chain joins TRBV11-3 and TRBJ2-7, with 7 bases aligning to TRBD1. The DNA end is more similar to TRBJ2-4, so the J call may be wrong. This CDR3 is 13 amino acids long. CDR1 and CDR2 from the germline V gene are SGHNT and YENEEA. The chain's CDR3 is CASSMGQKNIQYF. The CDR3 nucleotides read TGTGCCAGCAGCATGGGACAGAAAAACATTCAGTACTTC.

CDR3: CSVAVHNEQFF. Written as DNA, the CDR3 is TGCAGCGTTGCCGTGCACAATGAGCAGTTCTTC. J is TRBJ2-1 and V is TRBV29-1; D unresolved. V was cut by 4 bases and J by 5 bases, with 6 bases left in between. CDR1 and CDR2 (germline): SQVTM, ANQGSEA. The length of the CDR3 is 11 residues.

The J gene is TRBJ2-5, the V gene TRBV29-1; D is uncertain. CDR1 is SQVTM and CDR2 is ANQGSEA in the germline V gene. Trimming left V 6 bases short and J 1 base short, with 6 bases between. The CDR3 is 11 amino acids. The CDR3 nucleotides read TGCAGCGTACAGTTCCAAGAGACCCAGTACTTC. Amino acids: CSVQFQETQYF.

The rearrangement links TRBV11-2 to TRBJ2-3; no reliable D call. Looked up from germline, CDR1 is SGHAT and CDR2 is FQNNGV. Trimming shortened V by 1 base and J by 1 base, and 12 bases separated the two germline ends. The CDR3 is 16 amino acids. The CDR3 here is CASSLVMAGGTDTQYF. The CDR3 bases are TGTGCCAGCAGCTTAGTGATGGCAGGAGGCACAGATACGCAGTATTTT.